This T cell receptor (beta chain) was retrieved from a study of shared clonotypes between healthy human individuals. The overall study: Three plates were used per donor for CD4 naive, three for CD4 memory, two for CD8 naive and one for CD8 memory.

The study drew all its donors from Caucasian adults living in Nashville, Tennessee. Some clones are missing from TCRdb's copy, which holds only in-frame ones; the method was immunoSEQ multiplex PCR. The sample includes roughly 300,000 clones, 80% to 90% of them seen just once. The source material was memory CD8+ T cells sorted from blood. Documented subset: CD45RO+ cells pooled with CCR7-negative TemRA cells. This sequence originates from a man between 18 and 35 years old in good health.

The CDR3 loop reads CASGPGGGYEQYF. The CDR3, as DNA: TGTGCCAGCGGGCCCGGGGGCGGTTACGAGCAGTACTTC. The chain couples TRBV27 to TRBJ2-7; D possibly uses TRBD1 or TRBD2 (6 bases each). The CDR3 consists of 13 residues. Per the germline V gene, CDR1 is MNHEY and CDR2 is SMNVEV (reference sequence). Trimming removed 8 bases from V and 4 bases from J, with 15 bases in between.